This T cell receptor (beta chain) was recovered during a study of blood T cells in healthy people across ages. This clonotype was found a few times. J lost 9 bases, V lost 6 bases, and 23 bases had no gene match. Germline lookup yields CDR1 MNHNS and CDR2 SASEGT. The CDR3 is 19 residues long. Using a J-beta primer mix together with a sample-barcoded 5' primer, a second PCR was run for roughly 6 to 11 cycles. Carrying 12 random nucleotides, a template-switch adaptor labeled each individual cDNA molecule. MiXCR, applied by TCRdb to the 5' RACE reads, yields one record per CDR3 protein. In the table there are under 850,000 distinct CDR3 sequences, around 34% of which are singletons. Peripheral blood, about 9.8 milliliters per donor, was collected.

The gene calls are TRBV6-1 and TRBJ1-6, with 7 positions matching TRBD1. Sequences were obtained from blood. This TCR was recovered from a man in his late teens or twenties in good health. The CDR3 region has the DNA TGTGCCAGCAGCCCCCGATTACCACGTACCGGGACAGTCAGTTCACCCCTCCACTTT. Translated: CASSPRLPRTGTVSSPLHF.